This entry features one T cell receptor beta chain sequence. The authors ran the assay at deep level. TCRdb's copy holds only in-frame clones and misses some; the assay was immunoSEQ multiplex PCR. The sample has around 990,000 clones, roughly 80% seen once. These data are taken from a study of shared clonotypes between healthy human individuals. Germline loops: CDR1 SQVTM, CDR2 ANQGSEA. V lost 7 bases and J lost 7, with 16 bases in between. The CDR3 contains 12 residues. The sample consisted of memory CD4+ T cells from PBMCs. The subset here: CD45RA-negative fraction. The sequence derives from a man between 18 and 29 years old in good health. Some clones in this sample may be carry-over from other donors' samples. The chain combines TRBV29-1 with TRBJ1-2, with unresolved D. DNA of the CDR3: TGCAGCGCGCCCCCAGGTCGGTCTGGCTACACCTTC. Translation gives CSAPPGRSGYTF.